This TCR beta chain was captured in a study of post-analysis software for immune sequencing data (dated by TCRdb to the mid-2010s). A note on the overall study: Recorded disease courses included relapsing-remitting, secondary progressive and progressive-relapsing multiple sclerosis, with some patients lacking subtype annotation. Patient repertoires were compared against 11 to 12 previously published healthy control repertoires from donors aged roughly 6 to 28 years. A subset of samples was prepared in parallel using single-end sample barcoding, then pooled and co-amplified after Illumina adapter ligation.

TCR beta repertoires were profiled from peripheral blood of about a dozen young patients with multiple sclerosis to demonstrate the VDJtools post-analysis software. Multiple sclerosis patients were children and adolescents aged roughly 6 to 15 years. As to this clonotype: Its recognized antigen is unknown. Base qualities were left out, and no much larger clone turns up one base away.

Study-wide findings and limitations: Normalized Chao1 diversity was significantly lower in multiple sclerosis patients than controls, suggesting substantial peripheral T-cell clonal expansion. When samples were clustered directly using the F measure, samples prepared in the same batch co-clustered strongly, which prompted a batch-effect correction. The control group was slightly older than the multiple sclerosis patient group.

Library creation used PCR. Sequencing was performed on an Illumina HiSeq 2500. To reduce PCR and sequencing biases, unique molecular identifiers were incorporated into the TCR beta cDNA libraries. Per 1 to 10 million input T cells, roughly 500,000 cDNA molecules were obtained, such that each molecule approximated one T cell. The same protocol used for the earlier healthy control dataset was applied to prepare and sequence the patient libraries. Within a given batch, samples were prepared together, multiplexed and sequenced on the same HiSeq lane. The study's processing was this. Raw barcoded reads were processed with MIGEC, discarding single-read molecular identifier groups before consensus assembly and CDR3 extraction. Clonotype tables were post-analysed with VDJtools, and diversity was normalized by down-sampling all datasets to the smallest sample size. Repertoire overlap clustering matched CDR3 amino acid but not nucleotide sequences to correct batch-related cross-sample contamination. TCRdb passed the public sequencing reads through fastp at Q25 and MiXCR, retaining productive beta sequences. For every CDR3 protein sequence, its rows merge into one entry that carries the most common genes and DNA. Clone size and V and J calls follow TCRdb, not the original study. Present in this sample are about 770,000 distinct CDR3 sequences, 46% of which were seen just once. The ten top clones hold approximately 4.4% of the sample.

The sequence was collected from a girl aged 5-17 years with multiple sclerosis. Sequenced input: blood.

DNA sequence: TGCAGTGCTAGAGACGACTCACTAGCGGGAGGGCGGGAGACCCAGTACTTC. Its amino acids are CSARDDSLAGGRETQYF. The chain is made from TRBV20-1 and TRBJ2-5; the central 13 bases match TRBD2. The germline V end is reduced by 0 bases and the J end by 5 bases; junction bases left unmatched: 9. CDR1 and CDR2, per the germline V gene (reference sequence), are DFQATT and SNEGSKA. Spanning cysteine to phenylalanine, the CDR3 consists of 17 amino acids. Only CDR3 DNA remains: 51 bases, in frame from the first base.